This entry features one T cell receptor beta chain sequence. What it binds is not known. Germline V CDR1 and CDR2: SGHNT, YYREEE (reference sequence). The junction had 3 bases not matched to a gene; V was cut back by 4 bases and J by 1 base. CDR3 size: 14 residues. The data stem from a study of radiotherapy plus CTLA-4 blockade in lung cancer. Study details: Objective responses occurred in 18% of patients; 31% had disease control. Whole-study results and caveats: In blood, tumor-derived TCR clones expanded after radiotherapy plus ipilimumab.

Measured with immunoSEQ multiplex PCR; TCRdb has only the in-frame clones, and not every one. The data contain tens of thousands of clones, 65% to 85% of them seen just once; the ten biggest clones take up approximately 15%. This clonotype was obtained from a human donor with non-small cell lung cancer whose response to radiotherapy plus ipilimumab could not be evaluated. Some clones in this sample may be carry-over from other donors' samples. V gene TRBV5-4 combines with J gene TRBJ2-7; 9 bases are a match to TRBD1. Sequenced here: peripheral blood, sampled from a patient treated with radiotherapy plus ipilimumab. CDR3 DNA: TGTGCCAGCAGCCGGGACAGGGCGTCCTACGAGCAGTACTTC. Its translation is CASSRDRASYEQYF. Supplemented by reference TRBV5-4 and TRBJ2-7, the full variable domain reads ETGVTQSPTHLIKTRGQQVTLRCSSQSGHNTVSWYQQALGQGPQFIFQYYREEENGRGNFPPRFSGLQFPNYSSELNVNALELDDSALYLCASSRDRASYEQYFGPGTRLTVT.